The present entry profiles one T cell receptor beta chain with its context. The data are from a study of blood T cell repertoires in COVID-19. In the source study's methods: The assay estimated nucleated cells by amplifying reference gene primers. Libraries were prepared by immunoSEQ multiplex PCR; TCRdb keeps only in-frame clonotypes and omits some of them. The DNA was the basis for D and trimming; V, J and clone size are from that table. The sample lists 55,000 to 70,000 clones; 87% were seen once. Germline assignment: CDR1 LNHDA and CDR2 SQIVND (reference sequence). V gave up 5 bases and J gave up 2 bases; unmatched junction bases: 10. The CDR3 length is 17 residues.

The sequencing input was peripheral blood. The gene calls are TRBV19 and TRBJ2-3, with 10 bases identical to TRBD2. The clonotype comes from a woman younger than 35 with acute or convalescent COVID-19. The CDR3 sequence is CASSGLAGAGITDTQYF. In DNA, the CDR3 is TGTGCCAGTAGTGGCCTAGCGGGAGCAGGAATCACAGATACGCAGTATTTT.